The TCR beta chain described here comes from a study of radiotherapy plus CTLA-4 blockade in lung cancer. Profiling relied on immunoSEQ multiplex PCR, and the TCRdb table lists in-frame clones only, not all of them. This sample carries 90,000 or so clones, approximately 86% of them seen once, and the ten largest clones take about 2%. The CDR3 extends over 17 amino acids. The V gene's germline CDR1 is SGHAT and CDR2 FQNNGV. V shed 2 bases and J 6 bases; nucleotides not matched to a gene: 11. The clonotype originates from a human donor with non-small cell lung cancer who had a partial response to radiotherapy plus ipilimumab. The chain uses TRBV11-2 and TRBJ2-2, with 8 nucleotides matching TRBD2. The sample here was peripheral blood, taken from a patient treated with radiotherapy plus ipilimumab. For the CDR3, the DNA is TGTGCCAGCAGCTTACCCTCAGGGACTAGTCGCGCCGGGGAGCTGTTTTTT. It is translated as CASSLPSGTSRAGELFF.